The TCR beta chain described here comes from a study of blood T cell repertoires in COVID-19. Background on the study: PBMCs, B-cell-depleted T cells, or T cells provided the cDNA or gDNA that made up the material.

V trimming: 6 bases; J trimming: 6 bases; junction bases outside the gene matches: 8. Germline loops: CDR1 WNHNN, CDR2 SYGVQD (reference sequence). This CDR3 has 14 residues. The sample holds one count of this clone. Clones were sequenced by immunoSEQ multiplex PCR, and TCRdb holds only the in-frame ones, with some missing. The sample shows about 200,000 clones, less than 90% of them seen only once. This rearrangement joins TRBV10-1 to TRBJ2-1; 7 nucleotides line up with TRBD2. The sequenced sample was peripheral blood. This TCR derives from a woman aged 45-65 years with acute or convalescent COVID-19. CDR3 amino acids: CASRKSGGRNEQFF. In DNA form, the CDR3 reads TGCGCCAGCAGGAAATCGGGGGGACGCAATGAGCAGTTCTTC.